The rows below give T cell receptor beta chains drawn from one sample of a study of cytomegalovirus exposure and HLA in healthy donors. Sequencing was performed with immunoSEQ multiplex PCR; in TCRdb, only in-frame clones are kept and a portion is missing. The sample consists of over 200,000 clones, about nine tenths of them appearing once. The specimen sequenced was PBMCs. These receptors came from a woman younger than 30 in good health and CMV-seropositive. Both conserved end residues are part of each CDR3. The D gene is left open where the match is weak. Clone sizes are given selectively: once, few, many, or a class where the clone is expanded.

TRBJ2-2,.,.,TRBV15,TGTGCCACCAGCAGAGAGGCCAGTCGAATCGGGGAGCTGTTTTTT,CATSREASRIGELFF
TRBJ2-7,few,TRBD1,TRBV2,TGTGCCAGCAGTTTGGGACAGGCGATTAACTACGAGCAGTACTTC,CASSLGQAINYEQYF
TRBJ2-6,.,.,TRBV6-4,TGTGCCAGCAGTGAGGACAACTCTGGGGCCAACGTCCTGACTTTC,CASSEDNSGANVLTF
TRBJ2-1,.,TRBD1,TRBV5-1,TGCGCCAGCAGCCCGCCGACCACAGGGGTGGGCTACAATGAGCAGTTCTTC,CASSPPTTGVGYNEQFF
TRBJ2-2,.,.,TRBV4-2,TGTGCCAGCAGCCAAGAAGCAGGGCTTGTAGCCGGGGAGCTGTTTTTT,CASSQEAGLVAGELFF
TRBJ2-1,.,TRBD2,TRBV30,TGTGCCTGGAGTGTAGGGAGGGGAGGGAATGAGCAGTTCTTC,CAWSVGRGGNEQFF
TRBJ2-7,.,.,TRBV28,TGTGCCAGCACAACACAGGGAACCGGGGAGCAGTACTTC,CASTTQGTGEQYF
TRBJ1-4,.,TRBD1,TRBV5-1,TGCGCCAGCAGCCCCGACAGGGGATACGAAAAACTGTTTTTT,CASSPDRGYEKLFF
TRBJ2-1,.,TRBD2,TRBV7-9,TGTGCCAGCAACCCTATGACTAGCGGGGGGACGCGGGAGCAGTTCTTC,CASNPMTSGGTREQFF
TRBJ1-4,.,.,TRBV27,TGTGCCAGCAGTTTATCGAATGCAGGGGAGGGAAAACTGTTTTTT,CASSLSNAGEGKLFF
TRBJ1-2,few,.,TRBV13,TGTGCCAGCAGCCCCCCTCTAAACTATGGCTACACCTTC,CASSPPLNYGYTF
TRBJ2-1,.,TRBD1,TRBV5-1,TGCGCCAGCAGCTTGGCAGGGGGTTATGACAATGAGCAGTTCTTC,CASSLAGGYDNEQFF
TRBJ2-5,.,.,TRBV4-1,TGCGCCAGCAGCCAAATTGGACAGCAGTACTTC,CASSQIGQQYF
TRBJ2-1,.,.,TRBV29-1,TGCAGCGCTGATGAGCGGGCCTCCTACAATGAGCAGTTCTTC,CSADERASYNEQFF
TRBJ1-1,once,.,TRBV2,TGTGCCAGCAGGGGCCACGTCGTGAGCCAGAACACTGAAGCTTTCTTT,CASRGHVVSQNTEAFF
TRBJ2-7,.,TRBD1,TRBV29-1,TGCAGCGCCGTCGGGACAGATAACTACGAGCAGTACTTC,CSAVGTDNYEQYF
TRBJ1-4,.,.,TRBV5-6,TGTGCCAGCAGCCCCGAGAGGGAATGGGAAAAACTGTTTTTT,CASSPEREWEKLFF
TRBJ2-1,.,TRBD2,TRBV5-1,TGCGCCAGCAGCTTGTTGACTAGCGGGTACAATGAGCAGTTCTTC,CASSLLTSGYNEQFF
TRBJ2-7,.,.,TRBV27,TGTGCCAGCAGTTCGGTCGGCGGGTTTAGCTACGAGCAGTACTTC,CASSSVGGFSYEQYF
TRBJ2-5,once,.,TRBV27,TGTGCCAGCAGTTTCCAGTTCCAAGAGACCCAGTACTTC,CASSFQFQETQYF